Given below is one TCR beta chain in context. These data are taken from a study of technical replicates of blood from four donors. Germline CDR1 and CDR2: SEHNR and FQNEAQ (reference sequence). This CDR3 is built from 14 residues. Trimming removed 6 bases from V and 10 bases from J, with 16 bases in between. Measured with immunoSEQ multiplex PCR; TCRdb has only the in-frame clones, and not every one. In the table there are roughly 69,000 clones, approximately 86% of which are singletons. The TCR was taken from a human donor in good health. Some clones in this sample may be carry-over from other donors' samples. What was sequenced was PBMCs. The chain combines TRBV7-9 with TRBJ1-6, with TRBD1 as a possible D gene (6 bases). The CDR3 DNA is TGTGCCAGCAGAGCGGGGGCGGCGGGCTCACCCCTCCACTTT. Protein product: CASRAGAAGSPLHF.